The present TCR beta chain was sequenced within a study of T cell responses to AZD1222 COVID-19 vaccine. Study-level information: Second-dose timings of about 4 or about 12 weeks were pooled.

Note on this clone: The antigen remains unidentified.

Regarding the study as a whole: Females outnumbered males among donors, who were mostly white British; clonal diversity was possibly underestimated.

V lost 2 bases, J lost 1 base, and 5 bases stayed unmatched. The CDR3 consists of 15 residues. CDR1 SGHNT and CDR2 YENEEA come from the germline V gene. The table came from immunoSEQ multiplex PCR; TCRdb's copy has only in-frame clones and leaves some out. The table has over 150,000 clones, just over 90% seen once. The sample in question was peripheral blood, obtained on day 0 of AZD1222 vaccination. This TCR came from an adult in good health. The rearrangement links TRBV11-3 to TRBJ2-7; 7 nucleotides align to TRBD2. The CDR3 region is CASSLLSGVSYEQYF. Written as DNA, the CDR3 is TGTGCCAGCAGCTTACTGAGCGGGGTTTCCTACGAGCAGTACTTC. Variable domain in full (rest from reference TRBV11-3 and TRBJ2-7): EAGVVQSPRYKIIEKKQPVAFWCNPISGHNTLYWYLQNLGQGPELLIRYENEEAVDDSQLPKDRFSAERLKGVDSTLKIQPAELGDSAVYLCASSLLSGVSYEQYFGPGTRLTVT.